This entry lists 29 T cell receptor beta chains sequenced from one sample in a study of T cell responses to AZD1222 COVID-19 vaccine. The table came from immunoSEQ multiplex PCR; TCRdb's copy has only in-frame clones and leaves some out. The sample consists of tens of thousands of clones, more than 85% of them appearing once. The source was peripheral blood, collected 28 days after the second AZD1222 dose. These receptors were collected from an adult who received the AZD1222 COVID-19 vaccine.

CDR3 sequence: CASSSGQTDNTGELFF. CDR3 DNA: TGTGCCAGCAGCTCCGGACAGACGGACAACACCGGGGAGCTGTTTTTT. This chain joins TRBV11-3 and TRBJ2-2; a possible D gene is TRBD1 (6 bases). The V gene's germline CDR1 is SGHNT and CDR2 YENEEA. The CDR3 contains 16 residues. The V gene lost 4 bases and the J gene lost 2 bases, with 14 bases spanning the gap.

V is TRBV2 and J is TRBJ2-5; D gene uncertain. Trimming cost V 3 bases and J 5 bases, with 4 bases left between them. CDR1 is SNHLY and CDR2 is FYNNEI in the germline V gene. The CDR3 is made up of 11 amino acids. Here the CDR3 DNA reads TGTGCCAGCAGTGAGGAGGAGACCCAGTACTTC. Amino acids: CASSEEETQYF.

V and J are TRBV6-5 and TRBJ1-2; TRBD1 agrees at 11 bases. Germline trimming cut 6 bases from V and 7 bases from J; bases unmatched to any gene: 7. This CDR3 has 14 amino acids. CDR1 MNHEY and CDR2 SVGAGI come from the germline V gene. CDR3 nucleotides: TGTGCCAGCAGAGCCGGGACAGGGGGAGGTGGCTACACCTTC. This sequence encodes CASRAGTGGGGYTF.

V usage is TRBV15 and J usage is TRBJ2-5; no clear D gene. The CDR3 contains 16 residues. The germline V gene encodes CDR1 LNHNV and CDR2 YYDKDF (reference sequence). The V gene lost 0 bases and the J gene lost 5 bases, with 16 bases spanning the gap. In nucleotides, the CDR3 is TGTGCCACCAGCAGAGATTCCGGCAGTCTCCGGGAGACCCAGTACTTC. Encoded protein: CATSRDSGSLRETQYF.

This clone appeared a single time. The chain joins TRBV19 to TRBJ1-5; weak D call: TRBD1 (6 bases). Trimming removed 4 bases from V and 3 bases from J, with 10 bases in between. The CDR3 is 14 residues long. Looked up from germline, CDR1 is LNHDA and CDR2 is SQIVND (reference sequence). The CDR3 DNA reads as TGTGCCAGTAGTAAAGGACAGTTCAATCAGCCCCAGCATTTT. This gives the protein CASSKGQFNQPQHF.

V and J are TRBV6-6 and TRBJ2-7, with D perhaps TRBD1 or TRBD2 (9 bases each). The V end lost 6 bases, the J end lost 7 bases, and 25 bases lay between the germline ends. The CDR3 consists of 16 residues. Germline V CDR1 and CDR2: MNHNY, SVGAGI (reference sequence). The CDR3 DNA follows: TGTGCCAGCAGCCGGATGGGCCCTAGCGGGACAGGGGAGCAGTACTTC. It translates to CASSRMGPSGTGEQYF.

The V gene is TRBV6-5, the J gene TRBJ2-1; TRBD2 is a possible D gene (6 bases). Germline loops: CDR1 MNHEY, CDR2 SVGAGI. This CDR3 spans 12 amino acids. The V and J ends lost 2 bases and 9 bases respectively, with 8 bases between them. CDR3 residues: CASSYAGSEQFF. The CDR3 nucleotides read TGTGCCAGCAGTTACGCGGGAAGTGAGCAGTTCTTC.

This rearrangement joins TRBV3-1 (or the pseudogene TRBV3-2) to TRBJ1-1, with no clear D. Germline loops: CDR1 LGHDT, CDR2 YNNKEL (reference sequence). The V end lost 8 bases, the J end lost 0 bases, and 10 bases lay between the germline ends. The CDR3 runs to 13 residues. The CDR3 DNA reads as TGTGCCAGCCGCGCCTTAGTGAACACTGAAGCTTTCTTT. Protein: CASRALVNTEAFF.

The chain is built from TRBV11-3 and TRBJ1-1; 10 nucleotides line up with TRBD1. This CDR3 contains 14 residues. V was pared by 5 bases and J by 4 bases, with 4 bases of the junction left unmatched. Germline V lookup: CDR1 SGHNT, CDR2 YENEEA. The CDR3 loop is CASSPGQGSTEAFF. In DNA, the CDR3 is TGTGCCAGCAGCCCGGGACAGGGGAGCACTGAAGCTTTCTTT.

The chain has TRBV7-2 and TRBJ2-5, with D possibly being TRBD1 (6 bases). Germline values: CDR1 SGHTA, CDR2 FQGNSA. CDR3 length equals 15 residues. V lost 5 bases, J lost 4 bases, and 17 bases lay in between. The CDR3 here is CASSTRTGRGETQYF. In DNA form, the CDR3 reads TGTGCCAGCAGCACGAGAACAGGGCGAGGAGAGACCCAGTACTTC.

As DNA, the CDR3 is TGTGCCAGCTCACCAACGTCCGGGGAGCTGTTTTTT. It codes for CASSPTSGELFF. The chain combines TRBV18 with TRBJ2-2; D gene ambiguous. The V and J ends lost 2 bases and 6 bases respectively, with 4 bases between them. This CDR3 has 12 residues. Germline assignment: CDR1 KGHSH and CDR2 LQKENI. Using reference TRBV18 and TRBJ2-2 for the parts outside the CDR3, the full variable domain is NAGVMQNPRHLVRRRGQEARLRCSPMKGHSHVYWYRQLPEEGLKFMVYLQKENIIDESGMPKERFSAEFPKEGPSILRIQQVVRGDSAAYFCASSPTSGELFFGEGSRLTVL.

The chain couples TRBV15 to TRBJ1-5, with a tentative D call TRBD1 (5 bases). V lost 9 bases and J lost 3, with 12 bases in between. Germline CDR1 LNHNV, CDR2 YYDKDF (reference sequence). The CDR3 runs 13 residues. The CDR3 loop is CATKEGLNQPQHF. CDR3 coding DNA: TGTGCCACTAAAGAGGGGCTCAATCAGCCCCAGCATTTT.

This chain uses TRBV6-5 with TRBJ2-5; possible D gene TRBD2, 7 bases. CDR1 MNHEY and CDR2 SVGAGI come from the germline V gene. V lost 7 bases, J lost 5 bases, and 14 bases lay in between. This CDR3 spans 13 amino acids. CDR3 loop: CASTRGARETQYF. CDR3 bases: TGTGCCAGCACCCGGGGGGCAAGGGAGACCCAGTACTTC.

Remarks on this clone: One junction end disagrees with the germline gene, perhaps due to a read error. The chain recombines TRBV7-2 with TRBJ1-2; TRBD1 is a possible D gene (6 bases). The V gene's germline CDR1 is SGHTA and CDR2 FQGNSA. This CDR3 is built from 15 residues. The CDR3 DNA follows: TGTGCCAGCAGGAGGACAGTCTATACCAATCTACAAATCGCCTTC. Translated, it gives CASRRTVYTNLQIAF.

The rearrangement uses TRBV11-2 and TRBJ1-4; TRBD1 might be the D (6 bases). V was pared by 0 bases and J by 4 bases, with 12 bases between. The V gene's germline CDR1 is SGHAT and CDR2 FQNNGV. CDR3 length: 16 amino acids. The CDR3 spells CASSLEWTASNEKLFF. In DNA, the CDR3 is TGTGCCAGCAGCTTAGAATGGACAGCGAGTAATGAAAAACTGTTTTTT. Full variable domain (missing parts from reference TRBV11-2 and TRBJ1-4): EAGVAQSPRYKIIEKRQSVAFWCNPISGHATLYWYQQILGQGPKLLIQFQNNGVVDDSQLPKDRFSAERLKGVDSTLKIQPAKLEDSAVYLCASSLEWTASNEKLFFGSGTQLSVL.

The CDR3 protein is CASSQDSSTAENSPLHF. DNA for the CDR3: TGCGCCAGCAGCCAAGATTCGTCAACAGCTGAAAATTCACCCCTCCACTTT. J is TRBJ1-6 and V is TRBV4-3; D not certain. Germline V gene data show CDR1 as LGHNA and CDR2 as YSLEER. There are 17 residues in the CDR3. Trimming cost V 0 bases and J 7 bases, with 16 bases left between them.

The rearrangement uses TRBV6-4 and TRBJ2-5, with TRBD1 matching over 9 bases. The CDR3 is made up of 16 amino acids. CDR1 and CDR2 (germline): MRHNA, SNTAGT. The V gene end was trimmed by 4 bases and the J gene end by 1 base; junction bases not matched to a gene: 7. The CDR3 DNA reads TGTGCCAGCAGTGCACTACCGGGACAGGGCCAAGAGACCCAGTACTTC. The encoded protein is CASSALPGQGQETQYF.

This sequence joins TRBV6-1 and TRBJ1-2; D may be TRBD1 (6 bases). The CDR3 is 17 residues long. V was trimmed by 4 bases and J by 6 bases, leaving 24 bases between them. CDR1 and CDR2 (germline): MNHNS, SASEGT. The CDR3 DNA follows: TGTGCCAGCAGTGGCTTGGGATTATATGCAGGGGTGCATGGCTACACCTTC. This gives the protein CASSGLGLYAGVHGYTF.

The genes are TRBV6-4 and TRBJ2-7, with TRBD2 matching over 8 bases. CDR1 is MRHNA and CDR2 is SNTAGT in the germline V gene. Unmatched junction bases numbered 9, after V lost 4 bases and J lost 4 bases. The CDR3 covers 15 residues. The CDR3 DNA follows: TGTGCCAGCAGTGGGGTACGGGAGGGCCTGTACGAGCAGTACTTC. Translation gives CASSGVREGLYEQYF.

This sequence joins TRBV30 and TRBJ2-5; a possible D gene is TRBD2 (6 bases). CDR3 length: 14 amino acids. Trimming shortened V by 4 bases and J by 2 bases, and 14 bases separated the two germline ends. Germline CDR1 is GTSNPN and CDR2 is SVGIG (reference sequence). CDR3 loop: CAWTLLRGQETQYF. CDR3 nucleotide sequence: TGTGCCTGGACCCTCTTGCGGGGACAAGAGACCCAGTACTTC.

This chain connects TRBV5-4 to TRBJ2-1; TRBD2 agrees at 7 bases. This CDR3 has 14 residues. J lost 2 bases, V lost 4 bases, and 3 bases had no gene match. The V gene's germline CDR1 is SGHNT and CDR2 YYREEE (reference sequence). The DNA for the CDR3 is TGTGCCAGCAGCCAGCGGGGCACCTACAATGAGCAGTTCTTC. It translates to CASSQRGTYNEQFF.

This chain connects TRBV18 to TRBJ1-2; a weak D match, TRBD1 (5 bases). The CDR3 sequence is 16 residues long. The germline V gene has CDR1 KGHSH and CDR2 LQKENI. Trimming shortened V by 3 bases and J by 5 bases, and 19 bases separated the two germline ends. CDR3 region: CASSPIPGPPDYGYTF. CDR3 bases: TGTGCCAGCTCACCCATTCCGGGACCCCCGGATTATGGCTACACCTTC.

V gene TRBV9 combines with J gene TRBJ2-3; 13 nucleotides agree with TRBD2. Per the germline V gene, CDR1 is SGDLS and CDR2 is YYNGEE. CDR3 length: 16 amino acids. V shed 3 bases and J 5 bases; nucleotides not matched to a gene: 6. The CDR3 spells CASSAPGLAGQDTQYF. The DNA of the CDR3 is TGTGCCAGCAGCGCGCCGGGACTAGCGGGACAAGATACGCAGTATTTT. Variable domain in full (rest from reference TRBV9 and TRBJ2-3): DSGVTQTPKHLITATGQRVTLRCSPRSGDLSVYWYQQSLDQGLQFLIQYYNGEERAKGNILERFSAQQFPDLHSELNLSSLELGDSALYFCASSAPGLAGQDTQYFGPGTRLTVL.

The chain couples TRBV11-3 to TRBJ1-1; 10 bases agree with TRBD1. Germline CDR1 is SGHNT and CDR2 is YENEEA. V gave up 6 bases and J gave up 0 bases; unmatched junction bases: 10. The CDR3 covers 17 residues. The CDR3 sequence: CASSIGSGQGMNTEAFF. Written as DNA, the CDR3 is TGTGCCAGCAGTATCGGATCGGGACAGGGGATGAACACTGAAGCTTTCTTT.

The J gene is TRBJ1-2, the V gene TRBV28, with 10 bases aligning to TRBD1. The CDR3 is made up of 19 amino acids. Germline values: CDR1 MDHEN, CDR2 SYDVKM. The V segment lost 6 bases and the J segment 3 bases; nucleotides outside the gene matches: 19. CDR3 amino acids: CASSPPLSGTGVVHYGYTF. The CDR3 bases are TGTGCCAGCAGCCCTCCCCTCTCTGGGACAGGGGTCGTTCACTATGGCTACACCTTC.

The V gene is TRBV29-1, the J gene TRBJ1-1, with unresolved D. Germline values: CDR1 SQVTM, CDR2 ANQGSEA. V lost 4 bases to trimming and J lost 5 bases, with 8 bases between them. The CDR3 is 11 residues long. CDR3 bases: TGCAGCGTTGGTCTAGGGACTGAAGCTTTCTTT. Protein product: CSVGLGTEAFF.

V usage is TRBV10-3 and J usage is TRBJ1-2; D remains unclear. The length of the CDR3 is 13 residues. Germline V gene lookup returns CDR1 ENHRY and CDR2 SYGVKD. V lost 6 bases to trimming and J lost 0 bases, with 8 bases between them. The CDR3 is CAIRPPTNYGYTF. The DNA of the CDR3 is TGTGCCATCAGACCGCCGACTAACTATGGCTACACCTTC.

The genes are TRBV19 and TRBJ1-2; D perhaps matches TRBD1 (6 bases). The V end lost 7 bases, the J end lost 2 bases, and 14 bases lay between the germline ends. Per the germline V gene, CDR1 is LNHDA and CDR2 is SQIVND (reference sequence). CDR3 length: 14 amino acids. As DNA, the CDR3 is TGTGCCAGTAATGAAGAGGGGGAGAACTATGGCTACACCTTC. Translation gives CASNEEGENYGYTF.

This clone showed up just once. The V gene is TRBV12-5, the J gene TRBJ1-1; D is possibly TRBD1 (6 bases). V lost 5 bases to trimming and J lost 3 bases, with 13 bases between them. Germline CDR1 is LGHNT and CDR2 is FRNRAP. This CDR3 has 14 residues. The CDR3 reads CASGTGTLYTEAFF. The CDR3, as DNA: TGTGCTAGTGGTACAGGGACGTTGTACACTGAAGCTTTCTTT.